The 19 T cell receptor beta chains reported below all come from one sample, sequenced in a study of Tregs in tolerant kidney transplant recipients. The table came from immunoSEQ multiplex PCR; TCRdb's copy has only in-frame clones and leaves some out. The repertoire holds some 74,000 clones, with around 90% as singletons. Here the sequenced sample was Tregs from blood, taken before the transplant. Source of these receptors: a human donor who received a combined kidney and bone marrow transplant.

The chain recombines TRBV7-6 with TRBJ2-7, with no clear D. Trimming shortened V by 1 base and J by 3 bases, and 13 bases separated the two germline ends. This CDR3 is 15 amino acids long. Germline assignment: CDR1 SGHVS and CDR2 FNYEAQ. The CDR3 spells CASSLDDKAGYEQYF. The DNA for the CDR3 is TGTGCCAGCAGCTTAGACGACAAGGCCGGCTACGAGCAGTACTTC.

The chain has TRBV29-1 and TRBJ2-3; D perhaps matches TRBD2 (6 bases). Germline CDR1 and CDR2: SQVTM and ANQGSEA. The V and J ends lost 7 bases and 3 bases respectively, with 17 bases between them. The CDR3 covers 14 residues. CDR3 nucleotides: TGCAGCGACTCGCGCGCGGGGCGAACAGATACGCAGTATTTT. Residues: CSDSRAGRTDTQYF.

The V call is TRBV10-1, the J call TRBJ2-1; D is tentatively TRBD1 or TRBD2 (5 bases each). Trimming left V 4 bases short and J 10 bases short, with 26 bases between. The CDR3 consists of 17 residues. Germline V lookup: CDR1 WNHNN, CDR2 SYGVQD (reference sequence). This CDR3 reads CASSGERSPRGSPEQFF. DNA of the CDR3: TGCGCCAGCAGTGGGGAGCGTTCGCCGAGGGGTTCGCCGGAGCAGTTCTTC.

The chain joins TRBV10-3 to TRBJ2-7; D gene ambiguous. CDR1 and CDR2 (germline): ENHRY, SYGVKD. This CDR3 has 14 amino acids. V was shortened by 6 bases and J by 3 bases, with 15 bases between the two germline ends. The CDR3 DNA reads TGTGCCATCAGAAAGGGCCAGAATGACTACGAGCAGTACTTC. Encoded protein: CAIRKGQNDYEQYF.

The rearrangement uses TRBV2 and TRBJ2-5; no clear D gene. Gene TRBJ2-7 matches the end of the DNA better, so the J call may be wrong. Germline V CDR1 and CDR2: SNHLY, FYNNEI. The CDR3 length is 12 residues. The CDR3 spells CASSSDSYEQYF. CDR3 nucleotide sequence: TGTGCCAGCAGTTCCGACTCCTACGAGCAGTACTTC.

Only a few counts were recorded for this clone. This chain links TRBV6-1 with TRBJ2-7, with 10 bases identical to TRBD2. CDR1 is MNHNS, CDR2 SASEGT, per germline. This CDR3 spans 16 amino acids. V lost 4 bases and J lost 4; bases outside the gene matches: 10. The CDR3 is CASSGFTSGAVYEQYF. CDR3 DNA: TGTGCCAGCAGTGGGTTCACTAGCGGGGCCGTTTACGAGCAGTACTTC.

V gene TRBV5-4 combines with J gene TRBJ2-5; TRBD1 agrees at 7 bases. Germline V gene sequence: CDR1 SGHNT, CDR2 YYREEE (reference sequence). The CDR3 runs to 14 residues. J lost 7 bases, V lost 0 bases, and 6 bases had no gene match. CDR3 in amino acids: CASSLGRQGRTQYF. DNA for the CDR3: TGTGCCAGCAGCTTGGGGAGACAGGGAAGGACCCAGTACTTC. Based on the CDR3 plus reference TRBV5-4 and TRBJ2-5, the full variable domain is ETGVTQSPTHLIKTRGQQVTLRCSSQSGHNTVSWYQQALGQGPQFIFQYYREEENGRGNFPPRFSGLQFPNYSSELNVNALELDDSALYLCASSLGRQGRTQYFGPGTRLLVL.

The CDR3 DNA follows: TGCGCCAGCAGCTCTGGACAGGCGAACACCGGGGAGCTGTTTTTT. This sequence encodes CASSSGQANTGELFF. The chain recombines TRBV5-1 with TRBJ2-2; TRBD1 aligns across 7 bases. Germline V gene lookup returns CDR1 SGHRS and CDR2 YFSETQ. The length of the CDR3 is 15 residues. V was clipped by 3 bases and J by 0 bases; unmatched bases: 2.

The V gene is TRBV7-9, the J gene TRBJ2-1; D remains unclear. Germline V gene data show CDR1 as SEHNR and CDR2 as FQNEAQ (reference sequence). V shed 1 base and J shed 3 bases, with 10 bases lying between them. The CDR3 has 15 residues. The CDR3 nucleotides read TGTGCCAGCAGCTTAGTGGGGATAAGCTACAATGAGCAGTTCTTC. Translation gives CASSLVGISYNEQFF.

The chain joins TRBV18 to TRBJ1-4; D is uncertain. The CDR3 contains 15 residues. Germline CDR1 reads KGHSH; CDR2 reads LQKENI. Trimming stripped 3 bases from V and 4 bases from J, with 12 bases between. The DNA of the CDR3 is TGTGCCAGCTCACCGCGACCGGGAATTAATGAAAAACTGTTTTTT. It encodes CASSPRPGINEKLFF. The full variable domain, completed using reference TRBV18 and TRBJ1-4, is NAGVMQNPRHLVRRRGQEARLRCSPMKGHSHVYWYRQLPEEGLKFMVYLQKENIIDESGMPKERFSAEFPKEGPSILRIQQVVRGDSAAYFCASSPRPGINEKLFFGSGTQLSVL.

The chain employs TRBV27 and TRBJ2-7; a possible D gene is TRBD1 (6 bases). This CDR3 contains 13 residues. The V and J ends lost 10 bases and 0 bases respectively, with 13 bases between them. Germline V CDR1 and CDR2: MNHEY, SMNVEV (reference sequence). CDR3: CATSQGNSYEQYF. As DNA, the CDR3 is TGTGCCACCTCCCAGGGGAACTCCTACGAGCAGTACTTC.

The CDR3 sequence is CSVEGTPSGANVLTF. The CDR3 DNA is TGCAGCGTTGAGGGGACACCCTCTGGGGCCAACGTCCTGACTTTC. The gene calls are TRBV29-1 and TRBJ2-6; the D gene is possibly TRBD1 (6 bases). V was pared by 3 bases and J by 0 bases, with 9 bases between. Germline-derived CDR1 and CDR2 are SQVTM and ANQGSEA. The CDR3 runs to 15 residues.

The genes are TRBV11-3 and TRBJ2-1; 12 bases fit TRBD2. CDR3 length equals 15 residues. Trimming at V came to 5 bases and at J to 5 bases, leaving 4 bases not matched to a gene. Per germline, CDR1 SGHNT and CDR2 YENEEA. The CDR3 nucleotides read TGTGCCAGCAGCCCGACTAGCGGGGGCAACAATGAGCAGTTCTTC. Its translation: CASSPTSGGNNEQFF.

The chain combines TRBV18 with TRBJ2-1; no clear D gene. V dropped 2 bases and J dropped 7 bases, with 18 bases sitting between them. CDR1 is KGHSH and CDR2 is LQKENI in the germline V gene. The CDR3 has 16 amino acids. The CDR3 here is CASSPRSAGLGNEQFF. The CDR3 DNA reads as TGTGCCAGCTCACCAAGATCGGCCGGCCTGGGGAATGAGCAGTTCTTC. Variable domain in full (rest from reference TRBV18 and TRBJ2-1): NAGVMQNPRHLVRRRGQEARLRCSPMKGHSHVYWYRQLPEEGLKFMVYLQKENIIDESGMPKERFSAEFPKEGPSILRIQQVVRGDSAAYFCASSPRSAGLGNEQFFGPGTRLTVL.

This CDR3 reads CASSIGGTAYGYTF. CDR3 DNA: TGTGCCAGTAGTATAGGGGGGACTGCATATGGCTACACCTTC. The rearrangement uses TRBV19 and TRBJ1-2, with D perhaps TRBD1 (5 bases). The germline V and J ends were trimmed by 1 base and 5 bases, with 11 bases remaining between them. CDR1 is LNHDA, CDR2 SQIVND, per germline (reference sequence). CDR3 length equals 14 residues.

The chain combines TRBV7-9 with TRBJ2-7; a weak D match, TRBD2 (5 bases). V was cut by 1 base and J by 2 bases, with 9 bases left in between. The CDR3 extends over 14 amino acids. Per germline, CDR1 SEHNR and CDR2 FQNEAQ (reference sequence). The CDR3 DNA is TGTGCCAGCAGCTTAGGGGAGCAAGCCTACGAGCAGTACTTC. Residues: CASSLGEQAYEQYF.

V gene TRBV27 combines with J gene TRBJ1-3; weak D call: TRBD1 (5 bases). Per germline, CDR1 MNHEY and CDR2 SMNVEV (reference sequence). Trimming shortened V by 3 bases and J by 0 bases, and 12 bases separated the two germline ends. This CDR3 spans 16 amino acids. The CDR3 nucleotides are TGTGCCAGCAGTTTTTCGTGGGACCTCTCTGGAAACACCATATATTTT. This codes for CASSFSWDLSGNTIYF.

V is TRBV6-1 and J is TRBJ1-4; possibly TRBD1 for D (6 bases). CDR1 and CDR2 (germline): MNHNS, SASEGT. Trimming took off 1 base at V and 4 bases at J, with 13 bases between the two ends. This CDR3 region has 16 residues. In DNA form, the CDR3 reads TGTGCCAGCAGTGAAGATCAGGACAGAGATAATGAAAAACTGTTTTTT. Its protein product is CASSEDQDRDNEKLFF.

The genes are TRBV5-1 and TRBJ2-5; possible D gene TRBD1, 5 bases. This CDR3 is 14 amino acids long. Trimming removed 2 bases at V and 2 bases at J, with 10 bases between. Germline-derived CDR1 and CDR2 are SGHRS and YFSETQ. This CDR3 reads CASSFDSIQETQYF. DNA for the CDR3: TGCGCCAGCAGCTTTGACAGTATACAAGAGACCCAGTACTTC.